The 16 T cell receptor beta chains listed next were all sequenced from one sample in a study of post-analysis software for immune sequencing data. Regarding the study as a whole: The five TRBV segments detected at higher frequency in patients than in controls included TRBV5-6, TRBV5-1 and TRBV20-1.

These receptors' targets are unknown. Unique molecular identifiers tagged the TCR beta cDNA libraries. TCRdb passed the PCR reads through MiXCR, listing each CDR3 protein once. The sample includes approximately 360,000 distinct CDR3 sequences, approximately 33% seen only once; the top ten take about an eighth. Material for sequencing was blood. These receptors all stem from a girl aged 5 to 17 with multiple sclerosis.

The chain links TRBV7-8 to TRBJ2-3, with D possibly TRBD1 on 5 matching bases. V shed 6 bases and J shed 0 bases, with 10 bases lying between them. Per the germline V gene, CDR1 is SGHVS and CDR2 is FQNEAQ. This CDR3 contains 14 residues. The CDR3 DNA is TGTGCCAGCAGAACAGGTCTAAGCACAGATACGCAGTATTTT. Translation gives CASRTGLSTDTQYF.

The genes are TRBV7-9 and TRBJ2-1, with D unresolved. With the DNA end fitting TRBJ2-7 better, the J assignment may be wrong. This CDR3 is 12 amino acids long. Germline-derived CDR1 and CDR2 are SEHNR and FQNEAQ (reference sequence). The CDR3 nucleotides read TGTGCCAGCAGCTTAGTGGACGACGAGCAGTACTTC. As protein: CASSLVDDEQYF.

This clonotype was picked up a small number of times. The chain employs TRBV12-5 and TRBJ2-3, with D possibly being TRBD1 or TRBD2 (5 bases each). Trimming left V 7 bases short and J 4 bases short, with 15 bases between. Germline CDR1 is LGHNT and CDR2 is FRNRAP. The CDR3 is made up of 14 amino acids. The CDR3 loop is CASAGTAKSDTQYF. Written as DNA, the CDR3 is TGTGCTAGTGCGGGGACGGCCAAGTCAGATACGCAGTATTTT. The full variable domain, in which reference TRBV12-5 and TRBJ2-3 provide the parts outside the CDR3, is DARVTQTPRHKVTEMGQEVTMRCQPILGHNTVFWYRQTMMQGLELLAYFRNRAPLDDSGMPKDRFSAEMPDATLATLKIQPSEPRDSAVYFCASAGTAKSDTQYFGPGTRLTVL.

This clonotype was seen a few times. The CDR3 loop is CSARSTDSIDTQYF. The CDR3 DNA sequence: TGCAGTGCTAGATCTACCGACAGTATAGATACGCAGTATTTT. The rearrangement uses TRBV20-1 and TRBJ2-3; TRBD1 is a possible D gene (5 bases). The CDR3 spans 14 residues. Between the trimmed V and J ends, which lost 2 bases and 5 bases, there was a span of 14 bases. Per germline, CDR1 DFQATT and CDR2 SNEGSKA (reference sequence).

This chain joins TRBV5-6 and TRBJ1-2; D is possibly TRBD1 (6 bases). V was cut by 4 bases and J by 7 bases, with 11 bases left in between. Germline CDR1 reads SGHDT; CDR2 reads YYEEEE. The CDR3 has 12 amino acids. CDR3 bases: TGTGCCAGCAGCCCGAGGGGGGCTGGCTACACCTTC. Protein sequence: CASSPRGAGYTF.

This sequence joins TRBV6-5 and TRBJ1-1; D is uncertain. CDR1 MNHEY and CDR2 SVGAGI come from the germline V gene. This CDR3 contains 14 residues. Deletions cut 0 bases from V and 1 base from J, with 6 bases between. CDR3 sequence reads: CASSYSLGNTEAFF. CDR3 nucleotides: TGTGCCAGCAGTTACTCGTTGGGGAACACTGAAGCTTTCTTT.

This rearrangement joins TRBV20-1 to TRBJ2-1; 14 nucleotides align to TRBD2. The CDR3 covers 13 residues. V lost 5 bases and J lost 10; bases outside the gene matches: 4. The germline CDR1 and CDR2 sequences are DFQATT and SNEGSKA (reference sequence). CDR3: CSAGWTSGGEQFF. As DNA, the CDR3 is TGCAGTGCTGGGTGGACTAGCGGGGGGGAGCAGTTCTTC.

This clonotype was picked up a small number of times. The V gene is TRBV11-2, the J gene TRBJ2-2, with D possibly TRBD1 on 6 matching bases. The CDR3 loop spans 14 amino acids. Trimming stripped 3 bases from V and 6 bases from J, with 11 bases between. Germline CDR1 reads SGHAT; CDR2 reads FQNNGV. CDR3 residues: CASSFSDRPGELFF. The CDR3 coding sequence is TGTGCCAGCAGCTTTTCCGACAGGCCCGGGGAGCTGTTTTTT.

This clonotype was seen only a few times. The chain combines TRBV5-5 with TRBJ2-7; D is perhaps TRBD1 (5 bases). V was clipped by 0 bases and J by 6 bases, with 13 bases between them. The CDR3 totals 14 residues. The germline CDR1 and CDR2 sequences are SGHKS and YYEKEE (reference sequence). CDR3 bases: TGTGCCAGCAGCTTGGTTGGCAGGGATGGCGAGCAGTACTTC. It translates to CASSLVGRDGEQYF.

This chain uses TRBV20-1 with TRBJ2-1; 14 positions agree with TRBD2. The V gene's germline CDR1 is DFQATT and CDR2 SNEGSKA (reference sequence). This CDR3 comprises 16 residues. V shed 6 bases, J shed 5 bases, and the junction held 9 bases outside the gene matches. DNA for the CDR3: TGCAGTGCCTTAGGGACTAGCGGGAGAGGAAACAATGAGCAGTTCTTC. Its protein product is CSALGTSGRGNNEQFF.

CDR3 protein: CASVEQGGTEAFF. The CDR3 nucleotides are TGTGCCAGCGTCGAACAGGGGGGAACTGAAGCTTTCTTT. The V and J genes are TRBV7-2 and TRBJ1-1; 8 nucleotides line up with TRBD1. V shed 8 bases and J 5 bases; nucleotides not matched to a gene: 7. Germline values: CDR1 SGHTA, CDR2 FQGNSA. There are 13 residues in the CDR3.

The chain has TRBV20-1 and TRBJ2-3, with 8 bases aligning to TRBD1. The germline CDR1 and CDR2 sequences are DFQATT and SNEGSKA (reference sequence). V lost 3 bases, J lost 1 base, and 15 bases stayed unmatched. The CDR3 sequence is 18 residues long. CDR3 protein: CSASPRYRGSMRTDTQYF. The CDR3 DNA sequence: TGCAGTGCTAGCCCGAGGTACAGGGGGTCTATGCGCACAGATACGCAGTATTTT.

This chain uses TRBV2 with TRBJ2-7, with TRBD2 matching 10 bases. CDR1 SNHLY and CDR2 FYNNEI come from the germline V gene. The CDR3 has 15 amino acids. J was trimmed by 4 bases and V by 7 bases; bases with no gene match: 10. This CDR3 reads CASIIGASGGYEQYF. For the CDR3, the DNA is TGTGCCAGCATCATAGGGGCTAGCGGGGGATACGAGCAGTACTTC.

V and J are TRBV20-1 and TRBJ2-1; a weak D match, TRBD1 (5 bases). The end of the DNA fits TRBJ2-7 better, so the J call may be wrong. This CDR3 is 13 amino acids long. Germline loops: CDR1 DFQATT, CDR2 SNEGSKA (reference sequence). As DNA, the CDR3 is TGCAGTGTAGTTTCCGTGGGGCCTTACGAGCAGTACTTC. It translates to CSVVSVGPYEQYF.

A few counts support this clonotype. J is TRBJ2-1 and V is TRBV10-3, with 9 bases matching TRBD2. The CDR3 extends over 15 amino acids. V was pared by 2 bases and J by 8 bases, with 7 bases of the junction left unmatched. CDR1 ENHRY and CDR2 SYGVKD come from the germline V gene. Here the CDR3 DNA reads TGTGCCATCAGTGAGCCGGCGGGGGGGAGCTATGAGCAGTTCTTC. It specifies CAISEPAGGSYEQFF.

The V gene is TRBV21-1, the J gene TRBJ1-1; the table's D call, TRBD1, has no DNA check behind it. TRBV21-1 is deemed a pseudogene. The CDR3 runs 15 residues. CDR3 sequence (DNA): TGTGCCAGCAGCAAAGTCCCGGGGGCGAACACTGAAGCTTTCTTT. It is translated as CASSKVPGANTEAFF.